This paragraph reports one T cell receptor (beta chain). This sample is drawn from a study of blood T cell repertoires in COVID-19. About the study: Whether acute or convalescent, the COVID-19 samples came from the United States, Italy and Spain.

Each participant's cohort was designated according to participant-reported clinical history. Cohort 3 donors were reported recovered after two negative PCRs, clearance, or symptom resolution. Source study methods: Amplifying reference gene primers gave estimates of nucleated cell counts. This table comes from immunoSEQ multiplex PCR, and its TCRdb copy is limited to in-frame clones, with some not included. V and J calls plus clone size are reproduced from that table; the DNA served to infer D and trimming. The sample holds 150,000 to 200,000 clones, around 83% seen once. The TCR was taken from a man aged 50 or older who had recovered from COVID-19. Material for sequencing was PBMCs or T cells enriched from blood (not recorded which).

The CDR3, as DNA: TGTGCCAGCAGTGAAGCTTGGCTAGCGGGGGACTATACGCAGTATTTT. Protein: CASSEAWLAGDYTQYF. The J gene is TRBJ2-3, the V gene TRBV6-1; 10 nucleotides line up with TRBD2. Germline CDR1 reads MNHNS; CDR2 reads SASEGT. J was trimmed by 7 bases and V by 0 bases; bases with no gene match: 7. CDR3 length: 16 residues.